This T cell receptor (beta chain) comes out of a study of breast tumors, draining lymph nodes, adjacent tissues. Study-level findings and limits: That most tumor T cells come from lymph nodes remained unproven. Luminal-like breast cancer showed significantly higher tumor–nontumor repertoire similarity than basal-like. Tumor TCR diversity was below lymph nodes but above nontumor tissue. Data fit most tumor T cells coming from lymph node, expanding in tumor.

A single record per CDR3 protein comes from TCRdb applying MiXCR to the multiplex PCR reads. The sample yields around 25,000 distinct CDR3 sequences, approximately 20% seen once. This CDR3 comprises 18 residues. In germline, CDR1 is SGHVS, CDR2 FNYEAQ. The V end was cut by 2 bases, the J end by 0 bases, with 18 bases between. This clonotype has at least ten counts. The antigen is unknown. The chain combines TRBV7-6 with TRBJ2-3; D uncertain. The sequence came from a female donor with breast cancer. Some clones in this sample may be carry-over from other donors' samples. Sequencing was carried out using breast tumor tissue. CDR3 nucleotides: TGTGCCAGCAGCTTATTTTCGTGGTGGCGGAAAAGCACAGATACGCAGTATTTT. Protein: CASSLFSWWRKSTDTQYF.